This entry lists 9 T cell receptor beta chains sequenced from one sample in a study of tumor-infiltrating lymphocytes in primary liver carcinoma. TCR beta cDNA was reverse-transcribed from around 0.55 ug of total RNA. The reaction used a constant-region primer and ProtoScript II reverse transcriptase. Library construction for TCR beta comprised three nested multiplex PCR rounds performed with slightly modified ARM-PCR. The first two PCR rounds, around 10 cycles each, used TRBV1-TRBV30 forward primers and a C-beta reverse primer. MiXCR, applied by TCRdb to the multiplex PCR reads, yields one record per CDR3 protein. The repertoire holds more than 95,000 distinct CDR3 sequences, with 64% as singletons. Co-extracting RNA and DNA was done with about 18-33 mg of unsorted bulk tissue as input. Sequenced material: liver tumor tissue from sampling region 3. Indicated subset: tumor region T3, left-lateral pole. Receptors originate from a woman aged 55-75 years with primary liver carcinoma and hepatitis B virus infection.

About this clonotype: An end of the junction does not agree with germline; a read error may underlie this. V gene TRBV11-2 combines with J gene TRBJ2-1, with 9 bases lining up with TRBD1. The CDR3 covers 17 residues. Germline CDR1 reads SGHAT; CDR2 reads FQNNGV. The CDR3 here is CASSLSHGQGYKGEQFF. CDR3 coding DNA: TGTGCTAGCAGCTTAAGCCACGGACAGGGGTACAAGGGTGAGCAGTTCTTC.

About this clonotype: This sequence may be a read error, since a much larger clone differs from it by one base. V is TRBV6-1 and J is TRBJ2-1, with 7 bases aligning to TRBD1. This CDR3 is 15 amino acids long. The germline CDR1 and CDR2 sequences are MNHNS and SASEGT. In DNA, the CDR3 is TGTGCCAGCAGAGGGGGCGAGAGCTCCTACAATAAGCAGTTCTTC. The encoded protein is CASRGGESSYNKQFF.

V and J are TRBV20-1 and TRBJ2-7; D is uncertain. V shed 0 bases and J shed 7 bases, with 16 bases lying between them. This CDR3 comprises 14 residues. CDR1 is DFQATT and CDR2 is SNEGSKA in the germline V gene (reference sequence). In DNA, the CDR3 is TGCAGTGCTAGAGAGGTTCGGCTAGGGATTGAGCAGTACTTC. Residues: CSAREVRLGIEQYF.

Only one count was recorded for this clonotype. One end of the junction is discordant with germline, which a read error may explain. This sequence joins TRBV5-1 and TRBJ2-5; 10 nucleotides align to TRBD1. This CDR3 is built from 17 residues. In germline, CDR1 is SGHRS, CDR2 YFSETQ. CDR3 sequence: CASSLLFHGTGEKTQCF. CDR3 coding DNA: TGCGCCAGCAGCTTGTTGTTCCACGGGACAGGGGAGAAGACCCAGTGCTTC.

This clonotype was observed many times. CDR3 sequence (DNA): TGTGCCAGCAGTGAAGGTTCGGCCCAGATCCCCACAGATACGCAGTATTTT. Its translation: CASSEGSAQIPTDTQYF. The V gene is TRBV6-1, the J gene TRBJ2-3; D is undetermined. The germline V and J ends were trimmed by 1 base and 2 bases, with 16 bases remaining between them. Germline V gives CDR1 MNHNS, CDR2 SASEGT. The CDR3 is 17 residues long.

The chain employs TRBV11-2 and TRBJ2-3; D gene ambiguous. Germline-derived CDR1 and CDR2 are SGHAT and FQNNGV. The CDR3 is 11 residues long. CDR3 nucleotide sequence: TGTACCGGAAGCTCATTAGATACGCAGTATTTT. Translating gives CTGSSLDTQYF.

A word on this clonotype: A read error may account for a junction end that differs from germline. The chain recombines TRBV6-5 with TRBJ1-2; D uncertain. The CDR3 length is 12 residues. From germline, CDR1 is MNHEY and CDR2 SVGAGI. The CDR3 protein is CACSFGSGLFLF. The CDR3 DNA follows: TGTGCATGTTCGTTCGGATCCGGTTTGTTTCTCTTC.

On this clonotype: A read error may explain this, as a much larger clone is one base away. The chain employs TRBV5-4 and TRBJ2-1; D remains unclear. Germline V CDR1 and CDR2: SGHNT, YYREEE (reference sequence). There are 14 residues in the CDR3. The DNA for the CDR3 is TGTGCCAGCAGCTTGGAAATTTCCTACAATGAGCGGTTCTTC. Translation: CASSLEISYNERFF.

A remark on this clonotype: An end of the junction does not agree with germline; a read error may underlie this. J is TRBJ2-3 and V is TRBV4-1, with D uncertain. The CDR3 runs to 14 residues. Germline values: CDR1 MGHRA, CDR2 YSYEKL. CDR3 bases: TGCGCCAACAGCCAGACGATCGAAACAGATACGCAGTATTTT. This sequence encodes CANSQTIETDTQYF.